A single sample gave rise to the 22 T cell receptor beta chains below, sequenced in a study of CD8 T cells in Susac syndrome (dated by TCRdb to about 2019). The library came from the immunoSEQ multiplex PCR assay. RNA was extracted using the RNeasy kit, and about 0.5 to 1 microgram was reverse transcribed with random hexamers. Clones were called with MiXCR by TCRdb after fastp trimmed the public reads at Q25, and only in-frame beta chains were retained. CDR3 protein duplicates are merged, each entry listing the most common genes and DNA. The sample table records 130,000 or so distinct CDR3 sequences; about 94% of these occur just once. The top ten hold about 0.29% of the sample. The sequenced sample consisted of CD8+ T cells from PBMCs. The receptors shown here come from a human donor with Susac syndrome.

The chain joins TRBV29-1 to TRBJ2-7; D possibly corresponds to TRBD1 (6 bases). Trimming removed 3 bases from V and 5 bases from J, with 8 bases in between. In germline, CDR1 is SQVTM, CDR2 ANQGSEA. CDR3 length: 11 amino acids. Here the CDR3 DNA reads TGCAGCGTTGATGGGGGCCACGAGCAGTACTTC. Its translation: CSVDGGHEQYF.

This chain connects TRBV6-5 to TRBJ2-3; D is ambiguous. CDR3 size: 18 residues. Germline CDR1 and CDR2: MNHEY and SVGAGI. Trimming took 0 bases from V and 0 from J, leaving 16 bases between them. DNA for the CDR3: TGTGCCAGCAGTTACTCGAGTAGGTCTCGGCAGAGCACAGATACGCAGTATTTT. Residues: CASSYSSRSRQSTDTQYF.

J is TRBJ2-5 and V is TRBV7-8; 9 positions match TRBD2. The CDR3 totals 15 residues. The germline V gene encodes CDR1 SGHVS and CDR2 FQNEAQ. Trimming removed 5 bases from V and 4 bases from J; junction bases left unmatched: 8. This CDR3 is CASSPQRGAGETQYF. The CDR3 bases are TGTGCCAGCAGCCCCCAGCGGGGGGCGGGAGAGACCCAGTACTTC. The whole variable domain, filled in from reference TRBV7-8 and TRBJ2-5, reads GAGVSQSPRYKVAKRGQDVALRCDPISGHVSLFWYQQALGQGPEFLTYFQNEAQLDKSGLPSDRFFAERPEGSVSTLKIQRTQQEDSAVYLCASSPQRGAGETQYFGPGTRLLVL.

The genes are TRBV27 and TRBJ1-6; 10 bases are shared with TRBD1. This CDR3 comprises 15 residues. The V gene's germline CDR1 is MNHEY and CDR2 SMNVEV (reference sequence). Trimming removed 5 bases from V and 6 bases from J; junction bases left unmatched: 4. This CDR3 is CASSNGQGGNSPLHF. CDR3 DNA sequence: TGTGCCAGCAGTAACGGACAGGGGGGTAATTCACCCCTCCACTTT.

The chain joins TRBV3-1 to TRBJ2-1; D possibly matches TRBD1 or TRBD2 (5 bases each). In germline, CDR1 is LGHDT, CDR2 YNNKEL (reference sequence). This CDR3 comprises 14 residues. V lost 4 bases, J lost 6 bases, and 13 bases lay in between. CDR3 amino acids: CASSPTPGGNEQFF. CDR3 bases: TGTGCCAGCAGCCCAACCCCTGGGGGCAATGAGCAGTTCTTC.

V gene TRBV4-3 combines with J gene TRBJ2-3, with D possibly TRBD2 on 6 matching bases. From germline, CDR1 is LGHNA and CDR2 YSLEER. The CDR3 consists of 14 residues. V was cut by 1 base and J by 5 bases, with 10 bases left in between. This CDR3 reads CASSQGRGIDTQYF. In DNA form, the CDR3 reads TGCGCCAGCAGCCAAGGGCGGGGTATAGATACGCAGTATTTT.

This chain uses TRBV20-1 with TRBJ2-5; D is ambiguous. Per the germline V gene, CDR1 is DFQATT and CDR2 is SNEGSKA (reference sequence). The V end lost 3 bases, the J end lost 10 bases, and 15 bases lay between the germline ends. The CDR3 is 12 amino acids. The CDR3 here is CSASDGGVDQYF. CDR3 nucleotide sequence: TGCAGTGCTAGCGACGGTGGGGTGGACCAGTACTTC.

The chain has TRBV6-2 or TRBV6-3 and TRBJ2-7, with unresolved D. The CDR3 extends over 12 amino acids. Between the trimmed V and J ends, which lost 4 bases and 4 bases, there was a span of 8 bases. Germline V gene data show CDR1 as MNHEY and CDR2 as SVGEGT. CDR3 in amino acids: CASSLMGYEQYF. The CDR3 DNA is TGTGCCAGCAGTTTAATGGGGTACGAGCAGTACTTC.

The chain combines TRBV2 with TRBJ2-6; no firm D call. V shed 6 bases and J shed 3 bases, with 15 bases lying between them. The CDR3 extends over 16 amino acids. Germline V gene sequence: CDR1 SNHLY, CDR2 FYNNEI. The CDR3 DNA is TGTGCCAGCAGGACGACGGTGGATCTTGGGGCCAACGTCCTGACTTTC. As protein: CASRTTVDLGANVLTF.

J is TRBJ1-4 and V is TRBV7-9, with D perhaps TRBD1 (6 bases). This CDR3 spans 15 amino acids. The germline V gene encodes CDR1 SEHNR and CDR2 FQNEAQ (reference sequence). Trimming cost V 5 bases and J 6 bases, with 16 bases left between them. CDR3 sequence reads: CASSDAGTMDEKLFF. The CDR3 nucleotides are TGTGCCAGCAGCGATGCCGGGACAATGGATGAAAAACTGTTTTTT.

This chain connects TRBV9 to TRBJ2-2; the D is unclear. From germline, CDR1 is SGDLS and CDR2 YYNGEE. Trimming stripped 2 bases from V and 4 bases from J, with 3 bases between. The CDR3 runs to 12 residues. DNA for the CDR3: TGTGCCAGCAGCGTGACCACCGGGGAGCTGTTTTTT. Its translation: CASSVTTGELFF.

V usage is TRBV4-1 and J usage is TRBJ2-7; D call uncertain. CDR3 length equals 13 residues. In germline, CDR1 is MGHRA, CDR2 YSYEKL. V was pared by 3 bases and J by 5 bases, with 11 bases between. CDR3: CASSQVGSDEQYF. CDR3 nucleotides: TGCGCCAGCAGCCAGGTAGGGTCGGACGAGCAGTACTTC.

The chain joins TRBV24-1 to TRBJ2-3; 8 nucleotides match TRBD1. Germline V gene lookup returns CDR1 KGHDR and CDR2 SFDVKD. The CDR3 loop spans 13 amino acids. The J segment lost 5 bases and the V segment lost 3 bases, leaving 0 bases of the junction unmatched. The CDR3 nucleotides read TGTGCCACCAGTGATGGACAGGGAGATACGCAGTATTTT. It is translated as CATSDGQGDTQYF.

The chain recombines TRBV29-1 with TRBJ1-1; D gene uncertain. The CDR3 is 13 amino acids. Germline-derived CDR1 and CDR2 are SQVTM and ANQGSEA. V gave up 0 bases and J gave up 5 bases, with 10 bases separating them. CDR3 in amino acids: CSVEEVSETEAFF. DNA for the CDR3: TGCAGCGTTGAAGAGGTCTCAGAGACTGAAGCTTTCTTT.

The CDR3 spells CASSQELVFVRDAETQYF. CDR3 nucleotide sequence: TGTGCCAGCAGCCAAGAATTGGTGTTCGTAAGGGATGCGGAGACCCAGTACTTC. The chain carries TRBV3-1 and TRBJ2-5; D not resolved. This CDR3 spans 18 amino acids. V was shortened by 0 bases and J by 5 bases, with 22 bases between the two germline ends. Germline V gene lookup returns CDR1 LGHDT and CDR2 YNNKEL (reference sequence).

The chain is built from TRBV5-4 and TRBJ2-5; D may be TRBD1 or TRBD2 (5 bases each). Germline lookup yields CDR1 SGHNT and CDR2 YYREEE (reference sequence). Trimming pared 1 base from V and 1 base from J, leaving 11 bases between. The length of the CDR3 is 15 residues. CDR3 in DNA: TGTGCCAGCAGCTTGTTCGAGGGGTTCCAAGAGACCCAGTACTTC. This sequence encodes CASSLFEGFQETQYF.

The V gene is TRBV6-5, the J gene TRBJ2-1; D is ambiguous. CDR1 is MNHEY, CDR2 SVGAGI, per germline. V was cut by 7 bases and J by 8 bases, with 9 bases left in between. This CDR3 region has 11 residues. CDR3 protein: CASTYIDEQFF. For the CDR3, the DNA is TGTGCCAGCACCTATATTGATGAGCAGTTCTTC.

The V and J genes are TRBV4-1 and TRBJ2-3; possibly TRBD2 for D (6 bases). Germline CDR1 is MGHRA and CDR2 is YSYEKL. The V gene lost 4 bases and the J gene lost 0 bases, with 11 bases spanning the gap. The CDR3 spans 15 residues. The CDR3 DNA sequence: TGCGCCAGCAGCCCCCGACTAGACAGCACAGATACGCAGTATTTT. This sequence encodes CASSPRLDSTDTQYF.

This sequence joins TRBV2 and TRBJ2-5; 11 bases map to TRBD2. V lost 3 bases to trimming and J lost 3 bases; unmatched junction nucleotides: 3. Germline lookup yields CDR1 SNHLY and CDR2 FYNNEI. The CDR3 runs 15 residues. The CDR3 is CASSEGTSGEETQYF. CDR3 in DNA: TGTGCCAGCAGTGAGGGGACTAGCGGAGAAGAGACCCAGTACTTC. Filled out from reference TRBV2 and TRBJ2-5, the complete variable domain reads EPEVTQTPSHQVTQMGQEVILRCVPISNHLYFYWYRQILGQKVEFLVSFYNNEISEKSEIFDDQFSVERPDGSNFTLKIRSTKLEDSAMYFCASSEGTSGEETQYFGPGTRLLVL.

This chain links TRBV29-1 with TRBJ2-1; TRBD2 might be the D (7 bases). The V gene lost 4 bases and the J gene lost 9 bases, with 16 bases spanning the gap. This CDR3 region has 13 residues. The germline CDR1 and CDR2 sequences are SQVTM and ANQGSEA. The CDR3 is CSVGLGGGSEQFF. The CDR3 region has the DNA TGCAGCGTTGGATTGGGGGGCGGGAGTGAGCAGTTCTTC.

The rearrangement uses TRBV7-6 and TRBJ2-7; weak D call: TRBD1 (5 bases). Per germline, CDR1 SGHVS and CDR2 FNYEAQ. Trimming removed 4 bases from V and 3 bases from J, with 13 bases in between. The CDR3 length is 14 residues. CDR3 in DNA: TGTGCCAGCAGCTCCGCGACAGTGGGCTACGAGCAGTACTTC. It yields the protein CASSSATVGYEQYF.

The rearrangement links TRBV12-3 or TRBV12-4 to TRBJ2-7, with D unclear. CDR3 length: 12 residues. V lost 4 bases and J 3 bases, leaving 7 bases between the germline ends. In nucleotides, the CDR3 is TGTGCCAGCAGTTCAGCCAACTACGAGCAGTACTTC. Translated, it gives CASSSANYEQYF.